This T cell receptor (beta chain) was observed in a study of regulatory T cells in long-lasting Graves disease. CDR3-region Arm-PCR and iRepertoire HTBI primers produced the TCR beta libraries. Per the study methods: Sequenced samples collectively carried 60 to 75 TRBV and around 15 TRBJ segments. TCRdb reprocessed the multiplex PCR reads via MiXCR and lists one record per CDR3 protein. The V and J calls here are based on TCRdb, not the publication. Of around 460,000 distinct CDR3 sequences in the sample, approximately 23% were seen once. CDR1 SGHTA and CDR2 FQGNSA come from the germline V gene. The CDR3 contains 16 residues. Time point specified: persistent/refractory GD, antithyroid drugs over 5 years with positive TRAb. After RNA was extracted from PBMCs, the TCR library was made from it. Diagnosing Graves' disease relied on the American Thyroid Association guidelines. About this clonotype: One end of the junction is discordant with germline, which a read error may explain.

This clonotype was obtained from a female donor with Graves disease. This sequence joins TRBV7-2 and TRBJ2-5; 8 bases are a match to TRBD2. Sample: peripheral blood mononuclear cells (PBMCs), taken when the disease was refractory, from a patient treated with antithyroid drugs. This chain's CDR3 is CASSQPRIGGGETQYF. CDR3 coding DNA: TGCGCCAGCAGCCAACCCAGGATCGGGGGGGGGGAGACCCAGTACTTC. The full variable domain, rest sourced from reference TRBV7-2 and TRBJ2-5, is GAGVSQSPSNKVTEKGKDVELRCDPISGHTALYWYRQSLGQGLEFLIYFQGNSAPDKSGLPSDRFSAERTGGSVSTLTIQRTQQEDSAVYLCASSQPRIGGGETQYFGPGTRLLVL.